This TCR beta chain was sequenced for a study of CD8 T cells in Susac syndrome. When the RNA was reverse transcribed, random hexamers were used with an input of roughly 0.45 to 1 ug. Amplification of TCR beta CDR3 used immunoSEQ multiplex PCR across 54 Vbeta and 13 Jbeta. TCRdb reprocessed the immunoSEQ multiplex PCR reads with MiXCR, giving one entry per CDR3 protein. The profile shows some 150,000 distinct CDR3 sequences, around 94% of them singletons. Study-wide results and caveats: The study conceded that relatively few individuals underwent its TCR sequencing and HLA analysis.

CDR3 length equals 13 residues. Germline V CDR1 and CDR2: SGHDT, YYEEEE. The V segment lost 4 bases and the J segment 6 bases; nucleotides outside the gene matches: 4. Healthy donors matched for age and sex were used as controls. Negative isolation was used for CD8+ and CD4+ T cells, and FACS enrichment was applied to TEMRA cells. Worth noting for this clonotype: Antigen: not known.

Sample: CD4+ T cells from PBMCs. V and J are TRBV5-6 and TRBJ2-3; 8 bases match TRBD1. The sequence came from a human donor in good health. Written as DNA, the CDR3 is TGTGCCAGCAGCCTGACAGGGGTGGATACGCAGTATTTT. Translating gives CASSLTGVDTQYF.